This T cell receptor (beta chain) was documented in a study of identical twins listed by TCRdb under 2016. Concerning the study at large: The study deep-sequenced TCR alpha and beta repertoires from monozygotic twins, unrelated adults of various ages and cord blood to test whether fetal clonotypes persist. Replicate twin experiments were performed at different times using different library preparation protocols to rule out contamination. Broader findings and caveats from the paper: Out-of-frame TCR alpha sharing in monozygotic twins was systematically underestimated by recombination models, whereas sharing between unrelated individuals was in agreement with the recombination models. Conclusions relied on cross-sectional statistical analysis, since the same donors could not be followed over many years. The excess sharing between twins in beta out-of-frame sequences was weaker because fewer shared sequences reduced the signal-to-noise ratio. Abundant cord blood beta clonotypes had fewer insertions, young adult naive repertoires showed a similar but weaker trend, and memory repertoires showed no such trend. Zero-insertion analyses could be partly confounded by invariant T cells such as MAIT and iNKT, although diverse VJ usage argued against such confounding for most clonotypes. Compared with coincidental sharing between unrelated individuals, an excess of low generation-probability sequences was observed among out-of-frame TCR alpha sequences shared between twins.

Concerning this clonotype itself: Its antigen is still unknown. Base qualities are not at hand, and no much larger clone is one base apart.

CDR1 and CDR2 are read off the germline V gene (reference sequence) as LNHDA and SQIVND. V lost 8 bases and J lost 0 bases; the stretch between them is 14 bases long. The CDR3 spans 15 residues, from the cysteine through the phenylalanine. The sequence is cut down to CDR3 DNA, 45 bases in frame from base 1. Only healthy Caucasian donors were included. The method behind the library was 5' RACE. Sequencing was performed on an Illumina HiSeq 2000. A universal primer binding site was introduced by template switching, and a unique molecular identifier was present in the final cDNA, enabling accurate counting of TCR cDNA molecules. Specific primers in the conserved constant-segment region were used to synthesize first-strand cDNA for TCR alpha and beta chains. To control for contamination, every cDNA library carried two barcodes: a SMART-Mk sample barcode plus Illumina barcodes. TruSeq adapter sequences, together with Illumina sample barcodes, were added in two successive PCR steps. TCR alpha and beta cDNA libraries were sequenced on the Illumina HiSeq platform with custom primers. Per the original workflow: MiGEC was used to process raw reads and extract unique molecular identifiers, and MiXCR was used to find CDR3 positions. For each individual, recombination models were inferred using an EM algorithm with the repgenHMM and IGoR tools. The tcR package in R was used for shared clonotype analysis, with sharing normalized by the product of cloneset sizes. To study raw recombination without the effects of thymic and clonal selection, out-of-frame nonproductive sequences were analyzed. The public reads were quality trimmed at Q25 with fastp and then assembled into clones with MiXCR by TCRdb, keeping productive beta chains. Records with the same CDR3 protein are collapsed into one entry carrying the most frequent genes and DNA. TCRdb's processing, not the authors', yielded these V and J calls. This sample holds more than 1.5 million distinct CDR3 sequences; about 32% were observed only once. The ten largest clones capture approximately 0.29% of the sample.

This sequence originates from a newborn girl in good health. The sequence joins TRBV19 to TRBJ2-1; the D gene is not confidently resolved. The sequenced material came from cord blood. CDR3 sequence: CASQPLGSSYNEQFF. The nucleotide sequence is TGTGCCAGTCAGCCGCTAGGAAGCTCCTACAATGAGCAGTTCTTC.